This TCR beta chain is from a study of control samples from healthy donors and cancer patients (dated by TCRdb to the early 2020s). Concerning this clone itself: It lacks a known antigen. Base qualities are not at hand, and no much larger clone is one base apart.

The library was generated by the immunoSEQ multiplex PCR assay. TCRdb limited this immuneACCESS table to in-frame rearrangements with V and J called. A share of clones is missing; checked studies link under half to unresolved V genes, and the rest is unexplained. The sample table holds about 83,000 clones, of which roughly 89% were seen once. Jointly, the top ten make up roughly a sixth of the sample. The sample taken for sequencing was blood. This receptor was taken from a man in his forties or fifties in good health.

DNA sequence: TGTGCCAGCAGTCTGACTAGCGGGGTGGAGACCCAGTACTTC. It is translated as CASSLTSGVETQYF. The sequence links TRBV6-5 to TRBJ2-5, with 11 junctional bases fitting TRBD2. The germline V gene gives CDR1 as MNHEY and CDR2 as SVGAGI. V trim: 5 bases; J trim: 5 bases; unmatched bases: 4. From the cysteine up to the phenylalanine, the CDR3 has a length of 14 residues. Only the CDR3 region is kept as DNA, spanning 42 bases read in frame from base 1.